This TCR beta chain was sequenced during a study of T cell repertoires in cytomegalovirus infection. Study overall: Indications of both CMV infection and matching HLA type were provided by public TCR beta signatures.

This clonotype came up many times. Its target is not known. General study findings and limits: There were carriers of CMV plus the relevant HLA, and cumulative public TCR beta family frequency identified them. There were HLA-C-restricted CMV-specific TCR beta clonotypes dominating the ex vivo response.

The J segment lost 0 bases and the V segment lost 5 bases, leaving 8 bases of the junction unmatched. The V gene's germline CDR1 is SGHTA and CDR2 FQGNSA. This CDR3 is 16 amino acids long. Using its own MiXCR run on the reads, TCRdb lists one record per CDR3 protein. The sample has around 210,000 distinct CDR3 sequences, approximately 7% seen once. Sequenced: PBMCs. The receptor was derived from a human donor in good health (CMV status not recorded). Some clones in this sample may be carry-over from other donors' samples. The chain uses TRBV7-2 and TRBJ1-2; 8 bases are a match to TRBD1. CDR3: CASSPKGTGANYGYTF. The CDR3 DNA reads TGTGCCAGCAGCCCCAAAGGGACAGGAGCTAACTATGGCTACACCTTC.